This TCR beta chain was identified during a study of shared clonotypes between healthy human individuals (dated by TCRdb to the early 2020s). Concerning the study at large: The cohort included three men and a couple of women between 18 and 49 years of age. Different laboratories and diverse techniques were used to prepare libraries and sequence TCR repertoires, to increase sequencing depth and limit assay-specific biases. Blood TCR repertoires of five healthy adults were deeply sequenced to estimate repertoire size and the extent of clonotype sharing between individuals. For each donor, three plates each were used for CD4 naive and CD4 memory, two plates were used for CD8 naive, and one plate was used for CD8 memory. Between about 0.94 and 10 billion PBMCs per donor were obtained by leukapheresis.

Healthy HIV-negative adults with no recently reported acute infections or vaccinations were included as donors. Only Caucasian adults living in Nashville, Tennessee, USA were represented among the donors. CD4+ T cells were enriched by magnetic negative selection; naive cells were then positively selected on CD45RA, and the negative fraction formed the memory subset. After blood collection by leukapheresis, PBMCs were isolated using Ficoll-Histopaque density gradient centrifugation and then cryopreserved in the vapor phase of liquid nitrogen. Analytical flow cytometry was used to check the purity and quantity of each magnetically sorted T cell population. From each sorted fraction, genomic DNA was isolated and quantified by UV absorbance on a Nanodrop 2000c. Using the deep immunoSEQ assay, multiplex PCR amplified TCR CDR3 regions from genomic DNA. For each cell subset, the extracted genomic DNA was distributed evenly across all wells of several immunoSEQ 96-well plates, and each plate served as one replicate. For sorted subsets, about 0.2 ug genomic DNA, equal to tens of thousands of T cell genomes, was loaded into each replicate PCR. The purified libraries were quantified using a Qubit 3.0 fluorometer, sized with a Bioanalyzer 2100, and then quantified again using the KAPA Library Quantification kit. Each immunoSEQ 96-well plate was sequenced on its own single-read 150-cycle Illumina NextSeq 550 flow cell. Per the authors' processing: Because only junctional sequences without quality scores were contained in the immunoSEQ output, filtering matching that applied to full-length reads could not be performed. Sequences were annotated with PyIR, a Python wrapper for IgBLAST v1.9, using IMGT germline references to assign V/J genes and CDR3. Reads were filtered out if the reads had weak V/J assignments (E-value above 1e-6), no CDR3, stop codons, out-of-frame junctions, or ambiguous translated residues. V3J clonotypes were defined as sequences sharing the same inferred V gene, J gene, and CDR3 amino acid sequence. Percentage overlap between repertoires was computed as shared unique clonotypes divided by the size of the smaller repertoire. RTK rarefaction, the Chao1 estimator, and Recon v2.1 estimates of unobserved clonotypes were used to assess repertoire richness. For all TCRbeta clonotypes obtained by the gDNA method from several donors, generation probabilities were computed with OLGA. The immuneACCESS repertoire file appears here via TCRdb, limited to in-frame rearrangements. These files lack a portion of the clones; in checked studies, under half of the deficit traces to unresolved V genes, and the cause of the others is not known. The DNA was the basis for D and trimming; V, J and clone size are from that table. The sample records 1.5 million to 1.9 million clones, 95% to 99% of which are singletons. Roughly 0.45% of the sample is in the top ten clones.

Findings and caveats that apply to the study as a whole: Compared with non-shared clonotypes, the clonotypes found in all four sorted-subset donors had higher generation probabilities. Sampling was restricted to blood, and TCR repertoires in tissues likely differ from the TCR repertoires found in blood. Because the study included a small number of donors, the genetic and exposure-history diversity represented was limited. Naive subsets generally had larger estimated clonotype richness than memory subsets. Sharing across a handful of donors was observed for around 5% of naive CD4, over 3% of naive CD8, roughly 2.4% of memory CD4, and over 0.3% of memory CD8 clonotypes. Pairwise subsampling indicated that sequencing depth was expected to affect the degree of clonotype sharing among donors. Even with the large sequencing depth, rarefaction of the sorted-subset datasets indicated that sequencing was incomplete.

CDR1 MNHNY and CDR2 SVGAGI were looked up in the germline V gene (reference sequence). CDR3 length: 13 amino acids, cysteine to phenylalanine. Here the CDR3 DNA is all that survives: 39 bases in frame from base 1. Germline trimming: 8 bases from V, 3 bases from J; junction bases outside gene matches: 5. As concerns this clone: Its recognized antigen is unknown. Base qualities are not provided; no much larger clone lies one nucleotide away.

The sequence links TRBV6-6 to TRBJ2-5; 8 central bases correspond to TRBD1. The sequenced sample was naive CD4+ T cells sorted from blood. Sample cell subset or site, as interpreted from the label and publication: CD45RA+ positively selected. The source of this sequence is a man aged 25 to 40 in good health. The base sequence is TGTGCCAGCGGCAGGGGGCGAAAAGAGACCCAGTACTTC. Translation gives CASGRGRKETQYF.